One and the same sample provided the 13 T cell receptor beta chains below, sequenced in a study of T cells in Graves' hyperthyroidism and ophthalmopathy. Researchers took RNA transcripts and amplified the TCR beta CDR3 regions from them. Using the HTBI primer set, a first-round RT-PCR was run on the TCR CDR3. Each CDR3 protein is one row after TCRdb ran MiXCR on the multiplex PCR reads. This table holds a few hundred thousand distinct CDR3 sequences, around 16% found once. The sequenced sample was blood. These receptor sequences come from a woman aged 18-29 years with Graves' hyperthyroidism that later progressed to Graves' ophthalmopathy.

This clonotype was picked up many times. The chain employs TRBV20-1 and TRBJ1-2; possibly TRBD1 for D (6 bases). The ends were cut back, 4 bases at V and 4 bases at J, with 10 bases in the middle. This CDR3 region has 12 residues. Germline lookup yields CDR1 DFQATT and CDR2 SNEGSKA (reference sequence). The CDR3 nucleotides read TGCAGTGCTAAGCGAGGGGGCTATGGCTACACCTTC. Its translation is CSAKRGGYGYTF.

This clonotype was counted many times. The chain is built from TRBV28 and TRBJ2-7; 14 nucleotides align to TRBD2. The germline gives CDR1 MDHEN, CDR2 SYDVKM. The CDR3 has 20 amino acids. The V segment lost 5 bases and the J segment 1 base; nucleotides outside the gene matches: 16. For the CDR3, the DNA is TGTGCCAGCAGTCTATATAAACCGGGACTAGCGGGAGTCGGGTCCTACGAGCAGTACTTC. The encoded protein is CASSLYKPGLAGVGSYEQYF. The variable domain in full, with the rest retrieved from reference TRBV28 and TRBJ2-7, is DVKVTQSSRYLVKRTGEKVFLECVQDMDHENMFWYRQDPGLGLRLIYFSYDVKMKEKGDIPEGYSVSREKKERFSLILESASTNQTSMYLCASSLYKPGLAGVGSYEQYFGPGTRLTVT.

This clonotype showed up many times. J is TRBJ1-2 and V is TRBV5-1; no definite D call. V lost 3 bases, J lost 9 bases, and 21 bases lay in between. The CDR3 is 15 residues long. Germline V gene sequence: CDR1 SGHRS, CDR2 YFSETQ. The CDR3 loop is CASSSSTGWGVRYTF. The DNA of the CDR3 is TGCGCCAGCAGCTCCTCGACGGGATGGGGAGTTCGCTACACCTTC.

This clonotype appeared a few times. The gene calls are TRBV7-9 and TRBJ1-6; 9 bases are shared with TRBD1. Trimming at V came to 5 bases and at J to 7 bases, leaving 15 bases not matched to a gene. Germline V lookup: CDR1 SEHNR, CDR2 FQNEAQ (reference sequence). The CDR3 totals 18 residues. Here the CDR3 reads CASSHGTGLIGSNSPLHF. Written as DNA, the CDR3 is TGTGCCAGCAGCCATGGGACAGGGTTGATTGGATCAAATTCACCCCTCCACTTT.

This clonotype was recorded a few times. The CDR3 nucleotides are TGTGCCAGTAGTATGGCGGCAGCTTATAGCAATCAGCCCCAGCATTTT. Translated: CASSMAAAYSNQPQHF. This chain connects TRBV19 to TRBJ1-5; D not resolved. The V and J ends lost 3 bases and 0 bases respectively, with 12 bases between them. Germline lookup yields CDR1 LNHDA and CDR2 SQIVND (reference sequence). The CDR3 is 16 amino acids.

This clonotype was seen ten or more times. The V gene is TRBV12-3 or TRBV12-4, the J gene TRBJ2-3; 12 positions match TRBD2. With V trimmed by 5 bases and J by 2 bases, 2 bases remained unmatched. CDR3 length: 15 residues. The DNA for the CDR3 is TGTGCCAGCAGTCGACTAGCGGGAGTCACAGATACGCAGTATTTT. As protein: CASSRLAGVTDTQYF.

This clonotype was recorded at least ten times. The gene calls are TRBV11-2 and TRBJ2-1; 8 bases are shared with TRBD2. J lost 6 bases, V lost 3 bases, and 7 bases had no gene match. The CDR3 consists of 15 residues. Looked up from germline, CDR1 is SGHAT and CDR2 is FQNNGV. CDR3 in DNA: TGTGCCAGCAGCTTCGGGAGGGCCGGTGTCAATGAGCAGTTCTTC. As protein: CASSFGRAGVNEQFF.

Many counts were recorded for this clonotype. V gene TRBV4-1 combines with J gene TRBJ2-7; D is tentatively TRBD1 or TRBD2 (7 bases each). Trimming shortened V by 0 bases and J by 2 bases, and 20 bases separated the two germline ends. Germline V gene lookup returns CDR1 MGHRA and CDR2 YSYEKL. This CDR3 contains 18 residues. The CDR3 spells CASSQEGGRGAIAYEQYF. As DNA, the CDR3 is TGCGCCAGCAGCCAAGAAGGGGGCCGGGGGGCTATAGCCTACGAGCAGTACTTC.

This clonotype has at least ten counts. The V and J genes are TRBV20-1 and TRBJ2-7; D could derive from TRBD1 or TRBD2 (5 bases each). The V gene lost 6 bases and the J gene lost 6 bases, with 9 bases spanning the gap. In germline, CDR1 is DFQATT, CDR2 SNEGSKA (reference sequence). This CDR3 contains 10 residues. CDR3 in DNA: TGCAGTGCGGCAGGGAGCGAGCAGTACTTC. It specifies CSAAGSEQYF.

This clonotype has ten or more counts. V is TRBV11-3 and J is TRBJ2-1; 13 nucleotides align to TRBD2. J lost 6 bases, V lost 5 bases, and 4 bases had no gene match. CDR1 is SGHNT and CDR2 is YENEEA in the germline V gene. The CDR3 has 15 residues. CDR3 nucleotide sequence: TGTGCCAGCAGCCGCGGGACTAGCGGGACCAATGAGCAGTTCTTC. This encodes CASSRGTSGTNEQFF.

This clonotype was seen repeatedly, ten times or more. This chain connects TRBV3-1 to TRBJ2-2; tentatively, D is TRBD2 (5 bases). V was shortened by 4 bases and J by 5 bases, with 8 bases between the two germline ends. CDR1 and CDR2 (germline): LGHDT, YNNKEL (reference sequence). CDR3 size: 13 residues. The CDR3 DNA sequence: TGTGCCAGCAGCCGTGGAGGTACCGGGGAGCTGTTTTTT. As protein: CASSRGGTGELFF.

The sample holds many counts of this clonotype. V gene TRBV20-1 combines with J gene TRBJ2-3; D remains unclear. This CDR3 has 13 residues. Looked up from germline, CDR1 is DFQATT and CDR2 is SNEGSKA (reference sequence). V shed 2 bases and J shed 2 bases, with 8 bases lying between them. The chain's CDR3 is CSARTHFTDTQYF. CDR3 nucleotides: TGCAGTGCTAGAACCCACTTCACAGATACGCAGTATTTT.

The sample holds a few counts of this clonotype. The CDR3 here is CASSLPGTLRGEQYF. The CDR3 nucleotides are TGTGCCAGCAGTTTGCCCGGGACCTTGAGAGGGGAGCAGTACTTC. The genes are TRBV27 and TRBJ2-7; D may correspond to TRBD1 or TRBD2 (5 bases each). Between the trimmed V and J ends, which lost 3 bases and 7 bases, there was a span of 19 bases. The CDR3 spans 15 residues. Germline lookup yields CDR1 MNHEY and CDR2 SMNVEV (reference sequence).